What follows describes a single T cell receptor (beta chain). The target antigen is unknown. A 5'RACE reaction primed in the constant segment made cDNA libraries of TCR alpha and TCR beta, and these carried sample barcodes and UMIs. MiXCR, applied by TCRdb to the 5' RACE reads, yields one record per CDR3 protein. The sample lists about 360,000 distinct CDR3 sequences; around 14% were seen once. This specimen comes from a study of T-cell memory formation after mild COVID-19. About the study: Across donors, TCR clusters were largely donor specific.

Whole-study findings and limits: Clones that got smaller from day 15 to 85 had even CD4/CD8, while clones growing later tipped toward CD4+. Contracting CD4+ clones lay largely in CM and EM, with CD8+ ones residing in EMRA.

Trimming took off 5 bases at V and 7 bases at J, with 15 bases between the two ends. Per the germline V gene, CDR1 is SGHVS and CDR2 is FQNEAQ. The CDR3 length is 15 residues. Sequenced input: PBMCs or a T cell subset sorted from them (not recorded which). The TCR comes from a man between 18 and 35 years old who had mild COVID-19 (a few samples of this study predate the infection). Cell type and time point are not known. The V gene is TRBV7-8, the J gene TRBJ1-6, with D unclear. CDR3 protein: CASSPNSAANSPLHF. The CDR3 bases are TGTGCCAGCAGCCCCAACTCGGCAGCGAATTCACCCCTCCACTTT.